These 21 T cell receptor beta chains originate from one sample sequenced in a study of T cell responses to AZD1222 COVID-19 vaccine. The method was immunoSEQ multiplex PCR; TCRdb's version includes in-frame clones alone and lacks a portion of them. The table records approximately 100,000 clones, 70% to 90% of them present only once. Sequencing used peripheral blood, obtained on day 0 of MenACWY control vaccination. The source is an adult in good health.

The chain recombines TRBV27 with TRBJ1-3; D not certain. The CDR3 consists of 15 residues. The germline gives CDR1 MNHEY, CDR2 SMNVEV (reference sequence). Trimming shortened V by 0 bases and J by 3 bases, and 9 bases separated the two germline ends. Written as DNA, the CDR3 is TGTGCCAGCAGTTTATCACCCAGCTTTGGAAACACCATATATTTT. Translating gives CASSLSPSFGNTIYF.

The chain joins TRBV7-2 to TRBJ2-5, with D unresolved. The V and J ends lost 5 bases and 5 bases respectively, with 18 bases between them. The CDR3 has 15 residues. The germline V gene encodes CDR1 SGHTA and CDR2 FQGNSA. DNA for the CDR3: TGTGCCAGCAGCACTCGACAAGTTACGAGGGAGACCCAGTACTTC. Protein product: CASSTRQVTRETQYF.

The V gene is TRBV29-1, the J gene TRBJ2-2; TRBD1 might be the D (5 bases). Trimming left V 4 bases short and J 4 bases short, with 16 bases between. The CDR3 totals 15 residues. The germline V gene encodes CDR1 SQVTM and CDR2 ANQGSEA. This CDR3 reads CSVGPGRDGTGELFF. CDR3 nucleotide sequence: TGCAGCGTTGGGCCGGGCAGGGATGGCACCGGGGAGCTGTTTTTT.

V and J are TRBV12-5 and TRBJ2-3, with unresolved D. V was cut by 1 base and J by 3 bases, with 5 bases left in between. In germline, CDR1 is LGHNT, CDR2 FRNRAP. The CDR3 spans 13 residues. The CDR3 spells CASGLDLTDTQYF. CDR3 sequence (DNA): TGTGCTAGTGGTTTGGACTTGACAGATACGCAGTATTTT.

The chain recombines TRBV9 with TRBJ2-5; a weak D match, TRBD1 (6 bases). The CDR3 covers 15 residues. Germline loops: CDR1 SGDLS, CDR2 YYNGEE. Deletions cut 0 bases from V and 0 bases from J, with 9 bases between. CDR3 sequence: CASSVGGQNQETQYF. The CDR3 DNA is TGTGCCAGCAGCGTAGGGGGGCAGAACCAAGAGACCCAGTACTTC.

In nucleotides, the CDR3 is TGTGCCAGCAGTTATGTGACAGGGGAAGTTACCGACGAGCAGTACTTC. This gives the protein CASSYVTGEVTDEQYF. The chain has TRBV6-2 or TRBV6-3 and TRBJ2-7; the match to TRBD1 covers 8 bases. The CDR3 is 16 residues long. After removal of 3 bases from V and 5 bases from J, the junction contained 12 bases not matched to a gene. CDR1 is MNHEY, CDR2 SVGEGT, per germline.

V gene TRBV5-1 combines with J gene TRBJ1-1; TRBD1 aligns across 7 bases. The V and J ends lost 4 bases and 4 bases, in that order; junction bases with no gene match: 10. Per germline, CDR1 SGHRS and CDR2 YFSETQ. This CDR3 is 15 amino acids long. The CDR3 nucleotides read TGCGCCAGCAGCCTGACAGGGATAACGAGCACTGAAGCTTTCTTT. It is translated as CASSLTGITSTEAFF.

The chain is built from TRBV6-2 or TRBV6-3 and TRBJ2-5; D call uncertain. Trimming removed 4 bases at V and 1 base at J, with 16 bases between. Germline V gene data show CDR1 as MNHEY and CDR2 as SVGEGT. The CDR3 is made up of 16 amino acids. CDR3 in amino acids: CASSSLGRSLQETQYF. CDR3 in DNA: TGTGCCAGCAGTTCCTTAGGACGATCCCTCCAAGAGACCCAGTACTTC.

This chain joins TRBV6-1 and TRBJ2-3; 7 positions agree with TRBD1. The CDR3 spans 14 residues. Looked up from germline, CDR1 is MNHNS and CDR2 is SASEGT. With 3 bases clipped from V and 4 bases from J, the junction kept 4 bases outside the gene matches. The CDR3 sequence is CASSDTTGADTQYF. The CDR3 nucleotides are TGTGCCAGCAGTGACACAACAGGGGCAGATACGCAGTATTTT.

This clone appeared a few times. The DNA for the CDR3 is TGTGCCAGCAGCGGGGGACTGTCGAACACTGAAGCTTTCTTT. Translating it yields CASSGGLSNTEAFF. This chain links TRBV9 with TRBJ1-1, with D perhaps TRBD1 (5 bases). The V end lost 3 bases, the J end lost 1 base, and 10 bases lay between the germline ends. The CDR3 is made up of 14 amino acids. Germline V gives CDR1 SGDLS, CDR2 YYNGEE.

The CDR3 here is CASSIIKITSGYTF. The CDR3 nucleotides are TGTGCCAGCAGCATAATTAAAATAACGTCGGGCTACACCTTC. The genes are TRBV5-6 and TRBJ1-2; unclear D gene. The CDR3 sequence is 14 residues long. The V end was cut by 4 bases, the J end by 8 bases, with 18 bases between. CDR1 SGHDT and CDR2 YYEEEE come from the germline V gene.

The genes are TRBV9 and TRBJ2-3; possibly TRBD1 or TRBD2 for D (5 bases each). V was cut by 4 bases and J by 0 bases, with 12 bases left in between. The germline CDR1 and CDR2 sequences are SGDLS and YYNGEE. The CDR3 totals 15 residues. The CDR3, as DNA: TGTGCCAGCAGCCCGACAGACTATAGCACAGATACGCAGTATTTT. Translation: CASSPTDYSTDTQYF.

This clone was seen only once. V is TRBV10-2 and J is TRBJ1-3, with a tentative D call TRBD1 (6 bases). Trimming removed 6 bases from V and 4 bases from J, with 16 bases in between. Germline V gene sequence: CDR1 WSHSY, CDR2 SAAADI. The CDR3 runs to 15 residues. The CDR3 region is CASSRPTGSGNTIYF. CDR3 DNA: TGCGCCAGCAGCCGCCCCACAGGGTCAGGAAACACCATATATTTT.

This sequence joins TRBV30 and TRBJ1-6; D is perhaps TRBD1 (5 bases). The germline V gene encodes CDR1 GTSNPN and CDR2 SVGIG (reference sequence). This CDR3 has 19 residues. V lost 0 bases to trimming and J lost 5 bases, with 23 bases between them. This CDR3 reads CAWSVPPSHYRRNNSPLHF. CDR3 DNA sequence: TGTGCCTGGAGTGTACCGCCCTCCCACTACAGGAGAAATAATTCACCCCTCCACTTT.

The genes are TRBV2 and TRBJ2-7, with D perhaps TRBD1 (6 bases). This CDR3 region has 14 residues. Germline V gene data show CDR1 as SNHLY and CDR2 as FYNNEI. V lost 7 bases, J lost 3 bases, and 16 bases lay in between. This chain's CDR3 is CASTAGTNLYEQYF. The CDR3 region has the DNA TGTGCCAGCACTGCCGGGACAAACCTCTACGAGCAGTACTTC.

The chain recombines TRBV19 with TRBJ1-4; 10 bases match TRBD1. After removal of 3 bases from V and 0 bases from J, the junction contained 13 bases not matched to a gene. The CDR3 is made up of 20 amino acids. The germline V gene encodes CDR1 LNHDA and CDR2 SQIVND (reference sequence). In DNA form, the CDR3 reads TGTGCCAGTAGTATTTTCGGCGGGACAGGGGCCTTTGCAACTAATGAAAAACTGTTTTTT. This codes for CASSIFGGTGAFATNEKLFF.

This clone was seen a single time. The V gene is TRBV4-1, the J gene TRBJ2-7; a possible D gene is TRBD2 (5 bases). V dropped 4 bases and J dropped 6 bases, with 19 bases sitting between them. This CDR3 is built from 15 residues. CDR1 is MGHRA, CDR2 YSYEKL, per germline. The CDR3 DNA reads as TGCGCCAGCAGCCTCGGGCGGGCGGAGCGCGGCGAGCAGTACTTC. Amino acid sequence: CASSLGRAERGEQYF.

This clone is a singleton in its sample. The gene calls are TRBV2 and TRBJ1-1, with D possibly being TRBD1 (5 bases). CDR1 and CDR2 from the germline V gene are SNHLY and FYNNEI. This CDR3 region has 15 residues. Trimming stripped 6 bases from V and 4 bases from J, with 18 bases between. Here the CDR3 reads CASRLTGHLGTEAFF. CDR3 DNA: TGTGCCAGCAGACTAACCGGACACCTTGGCACTGAAGCTTTCTTT.

This clone appeared once. J is TRBJ2-7 and V is TRBV27, with 9 bases fitting TRBD1. V lost 8 bases to trimming and J lost 6 bases; unmatched junction nucleotides: 20. Germline CDR1 is MNHEY and CDR2 is SMNVEV (reference sequence). CDR3 length: 17 amino acids. Here the CDR3 reads CASLEGGDRVRVSEQYF. The CDR3 DNA reads as TGTGCCAGCCTCGAAGGAGGGGACAGGGTCCGAGTAAGCGAGCAGTACTTC.

The rearrangement joins TRBV11-3 to TRBJ2-2; tentative D call: TRBD2 (6 bases). The V end lost 2 bases, the J end lost 5 bases, and 12 bases lay between the germline ends. Per the germline V gene, CDR1 is SGHNT and CDR2 is YENEEA. CDR3 length: 15 amino acids. This CDR3 reads CASSLRARGTGELFF. CDR3 DNA sequence: TGTGCCAGCAGCTTACGGGCCCGGGGGACCGGGGAGCTGTTTTTT. Drawing the rest from reference TRBV11-3 and TRBJ2-2, the complete variable domain is EAGVVQSPRYKIIEKKQPVAFWCNPISGHNTLYWYLQNLGQGPELLIRYENEEAVDDSQLPKDRFSAERLKGVDSTLKIQPAELGDSAVYLCASSLRARGTGELFFGEGSRLTVL.

The CDR3 loop reads CASSLRILGVGSSGELFF. In nucleotides, the CDR3 is TGCGCCAGCAGCTTGCGGATCCTAGGAGTAGGGAGTTCCGGGGAGCTGTTTTTT. The chain has TRBV5-1 and TRBJ2-2, with D maybe TRBD2 (5 bases). Germline CDR1 and CDR2: SGHRS and YFSETQ. V was shortened by 1 base and J by 6 bases, with 22 bases between the two germline ends. The CDR3 sequence is 18 residues long.